This is a list of T cell receptor beta chains from one sample in a study of Graves' ophthalmopathy and Graves' hyperthyroidism. MiXCR, applied by TCRdb to the multiplex PCR reads, yields one record per CDR3 protein. Altogether about 1.1 million distinct CDR3 sequences are present, 35% to 40% being singletons, with the ten largest covering around 10%. Material for sequencing was peripheral blood or thyroid tissue (not recorded which). These receptor sequences come from an adult man with Graves' hyperthyroidism. Both conserved end residues are part of each CDR3. The order of the fields is V gene, D gene, clone size, J gene, CDR3 DNA, CDR3 protein. D genes are given only for firm matches. Clone size is stated in some rows and not others, as once, few, many or a class when expanded.

V: TRBV30
D: TRBD1
size: .
J: TRBJ2-7
DNA: TGTGCCTGGGAACGCGAACAGGACAGGCTCGGCTACGAGCAGTACTTC
CDR3: CAWEREQDRLGYEQYF

V: TRBV20-1
D: TRBD1
size: many
J: TRBJ1-1
DNA: TGCAGTGCTAGAAGGACAGGGCAGCCTCGAAACACTGAAGCTTTCTTT
CDR3: CSARRTGQPRNTEAFF

V: TRBV29-1
D: .
size: once
J: TRBJ1-1
DNA: TGCAGCGCCGGGACGAACATAAAAGCTTTCTTT
CDR3: CSAGTNIKAFF

V: TRBV15
D: .
size: .
J: TRBJ2-3
DNA: TGTGCCACCAGCAGAGATTTTACCGGGACAGATACGCAGTATTTT
CDR3: CATSRDFTGTDTQYF

V: TRBV7-9
D: .
size: many
J: TRBJ2-7
DNA: TGTGCCAGCAGCTCCTCCGGGCAGCCTACCTACGAGCAGTACTTC
CDR3: CASSSSGQPTYEQYF

V: TRBV9
D: .
size: .
J: TRBJ2-2
DNA: TGTGCCAGCAGCCCCCCCACCCCGCGCACCGGGGAGCTGTTTTTT
CDR3: CASSPPTPRTGELFF

V: TRBV7-2
D: .
size: .
J: TRBJ2-2
DNA: TGTGCCAGCAGCGGCATCCGGGGCCCCACCGGGGAGCTGTTTTTT
CDR3: CASSGIRGPTGELFF

V: TRBV20-1
D: .
size: many
J: TRBJ2-7
DNA: TGCAGTGCTAGAGATTGGGGCCGGGACGCAGCCTCGGGGGAGCAGTACTTC
CDR3: CSARDWGRDAASGEQYF

V: TRBV5-1
D: TRBD1
size: many
J: TRBJ1-2
DNA: TGCGCCAGCAGCTTGCGGGACAGCTATGGCTACACCTTC
CDR3: CASSLRDSYGYTF

V: TRBV5-8
D: .
size: many
J: TRBJ1-1
DNA: TGTGCCAGCAGCTCAGCAGGGCTGAACACTGAAGCTTTCTTT
CDR3: CASSSAGLNTEAFF

V: TRBV29-1
D: .
size: .
J: TRBJ2-7
DNA: TGCAGCTTGGAGGGGGCGCTTGGGAAGCAGTACTTC
CDR3: CSLEGALGKQYF

V: TRBV4-2
D: TRBD1
size: .
J: TRBJ2-7
DNA: TGTGCCAGCAGCCAATTAGGTCCCGGGACAGGGGCCTACGAGCAGTACTTC
CDR3: CASSQLGPGTGAYEQYF

V: TRBV5-8
D: .
size: few
J: TRBJ1-2
DNA: TGTGCCAGCAGCTTGGACGGCGCAGGAAACTATGGCTACACCTTC
CDR3: CASSLDGAGNYGYTF

V: TRBV7-2
D: .
size: many
J: TRBJ1-1
DNA: TGTGCCAGCAGCTACGCGGGCAATTTGAACACTGAAGCTTTCTTT
CDR3: CASSYAGNLNTEAFF

V: TRBV10-3
D: TRBD1
size: .
J: TRBJ2-5
DNA: TGTGCCATCGGACAGGGGGCGCAAGAGACCCAGTACTTC
CDR3: CAIGQGAQETQYF

V: TRBV11-2
D: .
size: many
J: TRBJ1-2
DNA: TGTGCCAGCAGCCCCAGGACAGATAACTATGGCTACACCTTC
CDR3: CASSPRTDNYGYTF

V: TRBV7-2
D: TRBD1
size: many
J: TRBJ1-2
DNA: TGTGCCAGCAGCTTAGACTGGGGACAGGGGAACTATGGCTACACCTTC
CDR3: CASSLDWGQGNYGYTF

V: TRBV7-3
D: TRBD1
size: many
J: TRBJ1-2
DNA: TGTGCCAGCAGCTCCCAGACAGGGGCGGATGGCTACACCTTC
CDR3: CASSSQTGADGYTF

V: TRBV2
D: .
size: .
J: TRBJ2-2
DNA: TGTGCCAGCAGTGTGGAGGTCGCCGGGGAGCTGTTTTTT
CDR3: CASSVEVAGELFF

V: TRBV6-6
D: TRBD1
size: few
J: TRBJ2-5
DNA: TGTGCCAGCAGAAGCTACACAGGGGTGTTGCAGTACTTC
CDR3: CASRSYTGVLQYF

V: TRBV6-6
D: .
size: few
J: TRBJ2-7
DNA: TGTGCCAGCAGTTACCCCCAGGGTGTATACGAGCAGTACTTC
CDR3: CASSYPQGVYEQYF

V: TRBV6-1
D: .
size: .
J: TRBJ1-2
DNA: TGTGCCAGCAGGGATTCAGGGCTCTCTGGCTACACCTTC
CDR3: CASRDSGLSGYTF

V: TRBV25-1
D: TRBD1
size: few
J: TRBJ2-7
DNA: TGTGCCAGCAGTGGCTACGGGACAGGCACCTACGAGCAGTACTTC
CDR3: CASSGYGTGTYEQYF

V: TRBV29-1
D: .
size: many
J: TRBJ2-7
DNA: TGCAGCTTCCAGGGGACATCCTACGAGCAGTACTTC
CDR3: CSFQGTSYEQYF

V: TRBV2
D: .
size: many
J: TRBJ2-7
DNA: TGTGCCAGCAGTGAAGGAGGACCGACTCACTACGAGCAGTACTTC
CDR3: CASSEGGPTHYEQYF

V: TRBV5-8
D: .
size: many
J: TRBJ1-5
DNA: TGTGCCAGCAGCCCGTTGAATCAGCAGCCCCAGCATTTT
CDR3: CASSPLNQQPQHF

V: TRBV30
D: .
size: .
J: TRBJ2-6
DNA: TGTGCCTGGAAATCCTCAGGGGAATCTGGGGCCAACGTCCTGACTTTC
CDR3: CAWKSSGESGANVLTF

V: TRBV19
D: .
size: many
J: TRBJ1-5
DNA: TGTGCCAGTACCGCTCCCAGGGGAGATCAGCCCCAGCATTTT
CDR3: CASTAPRGDQPQHF

V: TRBV25-1
D: .
size: .
J: TRBJ1-4
DNA: TGTGCCAGCAGTTCCCCAGGGGAAAAACTGTTTTTT
CDR3: CASSSPGEKLFF

V: TRBV7-8
D: TRBD1
size: .
J: TRBJ2-2
DNA: TGTGCCAGCAGCCCCATGGGACAGGGTTACACCGGGGAGCTGTTTTTT
CDR3: CASSPMGQGYTGELFF

V: TRBV20-1
D: .
size: .
J: TRBJ1-1
DNA: TGCAGTGCTAGTTTCGCGGGGGGGAACACTGAAGCTTTCTTT
CDR3: CSASFAGGNTEAFF

V: TRBV4-3
D: .
size: .
J: TRBJ2-5
DNA: TGCGCCAGCAGCCAAGGTCAACTGAACTTAGAGACCCAGTACTTC
CDR3: CASSQGQLNLETQYF

V: TRBV12-3/TRBV12-4
D: .
size: .
J: TRBJ1-5
DNA: TGTGCCAGCAGTCCAGGGACTAGCGGGTCCCACCATTTT
CDR3: CASSPGTSGSHHF

V: TRBV29-1
D: .
size: .
J: TRBJ2-7
DNA: TGCAGCGACAGAAGGGCCGGGAGTCCCTACGAGCAGTACTTC
CDR3: CSDRRAGSPYEQYF

V: TRBV6-5
D: .
size: few
J: TRBJ1-2
DNA: TGTGCCAGCAGTTACGCGGGGGCAGGTTCATTTCATGGCTACACCTTC
CDR3: CASSYAGAGSFHGYTF

V: TRBV10-3
D: .
size: .
J: TRBJ2-6
DNA: TGTGCCATCAGCCCTTTGGCAGGTCCGAGCTCTGGGGCCAACGTCCTGACTTTC
CDR3: CAISPLAGPSSGANVLTF

V: TRBV12-3/TRBV12-4
D: .
size: .
J: TRBJ2-7
DNA: TGTGCCAGCAGTTTAAACCCCGTGGGCTACGAGCAGTACTTC
CDR3: CASSLNPVGYEQYF

V: TRBV7-2
D: .
size: .
J: TRBJ2-3
DNA: TGTGCCAGCAGCTCCGGGGCTAAAGGGGGTACGCAGTATTTT
CDR3: CASSSGAKGGTQYF

V: TRBV12-3/TRBV12-4
D: TRBD2
size: many
J: TRBJ2-7
DNA: TGTGCCAGCAGTCCGAGGACTAGTCAGGTCGAGCAGTACTTC
CDR3: CASSPRTSQVEQYF

V: TRBV29-1
D: .
size: .
J: TRBJ2-2
DNA: TGCAGCTACAACACCGGGGAGCTGTTTTTT
CDR3: CSYNTGELFF

V: TRBV10-3
D: TRBD2
size: many
J: TRBJ2-7
DNA: TGTGCCATCAAGGCGGGAGTGACGTACGAGCAGTACTTC
CDR3: CAIKAGVTYEQYF

V: TRBV11-2
D: .
size: few
J: TRBJ1-2
DNA: TGTGCCAGCAGCACACCCCTCGACGGCTACTATGGCTACACCTTC
CDR3: CASSTPLDGYYGYTF

V: TRBV3-1
D: .
size: .
J: TRBJ1-6
DNA: TGTGCCAGCAGCCATAGGAACAGGAATTCACCCCTCCACTTT
CDR3: CASSHRNRNSPLHF

V: TRBV7-8
D: TRBD2
size: many
J: TRBJ2-7
DNA: TGTGCCAGCAGTGAAGCGGGACTAGCGGGAGCGTACGAGCAGTACTTC
CDR3: CASSEAGLAGAYEQYF

V: TRBV19
D: .
size: many
J: TRBJ1-6
DNA: TGTGCCAGTAGTAGACACGACAGCGACAATTCACCCCTCCACTTT
CDR3: CASSRHDSDNSPLHF

V: TRBV5-1
D: .
size: .
J: TRBJ1-6
DNA: TGCGCCAGCAGCTGGGGGTTAGAGAATTCACCCCTCCACTTT
CDR3: CASSWGLENSPLHF

V: TRBV15
D: TRBD1
size: many
J: TRBJ1-6
DNA: TGTGCCACTGGACAGGAAGATTCACCCCTCCACTTT
CDR3: CATGQEDSPLHF

V: TRBV20-1
D: .
size: .
J: TRBJ2-5
DNA: TGCAGTGCCCCGGCAGGAGTAGGAGAGACCCAGTACTTC
CDR3: CSAPAGVGETQYF